This T cell receptor beta chain is from a study of OX40 agonist ivuxolimab in advanced cancers. In the study overall: Averaging roughly 60 years in age, with a range of about 23 to 79, the cohort was about 86% male. Eligibility admitted prior anti-PD-1, anti-PD-L1 or anti-CTLA-4 therapy; 35% to 40% had some.

Clones were read by immunoSEQ multiplex PCR, and TCRdb kept only the in-frame ones, dropping some. This sample yields about 45,000 clones, of which approximately 85% are seen a single time; 2% to 2.5% belongs to the top ten. Germline V gene data show CDR1 as MNHNS and CDR2 as SASEGT. The J segment lost 5 bases and the V segment lost 8 bases, leaving 8 bases of the junction unmatched. The CDR3 runs 14 residues. This sequence joins TRBV6-1 and TRBJ2-1, with 8 bases lining up with TRBD1. The starting material was CD4+ or CD8+ T cells sorted from blood, obtained in a trial of the OX40 agonist ivuxolimab. The source is an adult with an advanced solid tumor such as melanoma, head and neck, liver or kidney cancer. CDR3 sequence: CASRWTGPNNEQFF. CDR3 nucleotide sequence: TGTGCCAGCCGATGGACAGGGCCTAACAATGAGCAGTTCTTC.